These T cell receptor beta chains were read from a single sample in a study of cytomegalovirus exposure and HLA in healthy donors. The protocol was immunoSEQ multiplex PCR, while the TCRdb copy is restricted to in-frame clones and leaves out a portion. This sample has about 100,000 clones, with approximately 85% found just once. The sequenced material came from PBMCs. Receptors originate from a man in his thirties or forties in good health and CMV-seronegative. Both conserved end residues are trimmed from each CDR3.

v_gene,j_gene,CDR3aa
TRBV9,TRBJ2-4,ASSVAPGQGWGKNIQY
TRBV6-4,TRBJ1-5,ASSDSHFRDIFYQPQH
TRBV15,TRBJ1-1,ATSLGQHIMNTEAF
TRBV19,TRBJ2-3,ASSPLTGITDTQY
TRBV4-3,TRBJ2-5,ASSQDIGGGGETQY
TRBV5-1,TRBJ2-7,ASSLTAGVVEQY
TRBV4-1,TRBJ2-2,ASSQRLAGEIGELF
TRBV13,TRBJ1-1,ASSFARTGGIEAF
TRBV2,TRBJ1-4,ASSLRQTTNEKLF
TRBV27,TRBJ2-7,ASSPGLAYEQY
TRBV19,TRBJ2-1,ASSMKGIAGGPHNEQF
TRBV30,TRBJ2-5,AWRGQDKIGTQY
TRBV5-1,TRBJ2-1,ASSLAAGGYNEQF
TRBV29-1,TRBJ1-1,SAGAGGYTEAF
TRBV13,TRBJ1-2,ASSLLGAGYGYT
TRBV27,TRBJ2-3,ASSFSSDTQY
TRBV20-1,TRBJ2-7,SGQDSYEQY
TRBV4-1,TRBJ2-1,ASSHSRSDSYNEQF
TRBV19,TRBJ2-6,ASSTQTGANVLT
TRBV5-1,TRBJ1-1,ASSLQGQGATEAF
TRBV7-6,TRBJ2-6,ASSPTGSGANVLT
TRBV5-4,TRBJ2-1,ASSLRRLAVSYNEQF
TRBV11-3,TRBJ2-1,ASRQGSNEQF
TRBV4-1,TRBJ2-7,ASSRGGNGGYEQY
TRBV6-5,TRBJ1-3,ASSSQGVSGNTIY
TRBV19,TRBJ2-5,ASSIGTGAQETQY
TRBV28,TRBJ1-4,ASAQTGIHEKLF
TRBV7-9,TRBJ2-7,ASSLPHGRTSFDEQY
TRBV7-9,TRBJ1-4,ASTTSGLNEKLF
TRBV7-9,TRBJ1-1,SSSLGLRGAF
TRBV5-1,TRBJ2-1,ASSHEGAGGPFFNEQF
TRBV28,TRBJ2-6,ASSPRQGIASGANVLT
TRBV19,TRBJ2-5,ASSRGTGDLSAQY
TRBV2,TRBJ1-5,ASTIRRNQPQH
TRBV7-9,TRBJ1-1,ASSLGDRGNTEAF
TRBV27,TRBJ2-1,ASSAGVPYNEQF
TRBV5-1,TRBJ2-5,ASLQGGQETQY
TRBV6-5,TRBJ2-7,ASTSGTSGRYEQY
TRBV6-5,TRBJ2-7,ASSRYEQY
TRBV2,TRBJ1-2,ASSERGNYGYT
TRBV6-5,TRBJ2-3,ASSTGTVADTQY
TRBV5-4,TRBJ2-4,ASSLARTGGAKNIQY
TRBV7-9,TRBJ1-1,ASSPGQVYTEAF
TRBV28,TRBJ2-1,ASSLIAGGVNEQF
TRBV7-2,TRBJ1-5,ASSLEQGRNQPQH
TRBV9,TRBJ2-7,ASSPGTSGRFYEQY
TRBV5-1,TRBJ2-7,ASSYLTSGQSYEQY
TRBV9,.,ASSTTTSGNLGEQY
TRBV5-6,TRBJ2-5,ASARDETQY
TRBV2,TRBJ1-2,ASSEEGASYGYT
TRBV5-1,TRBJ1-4,ASSLYRRGNEKLF
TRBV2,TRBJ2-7,ASYPGHNYEQY
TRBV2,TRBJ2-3,ASSELGGGTDTQY
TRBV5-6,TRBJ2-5,ASSSMRQGAGETQY
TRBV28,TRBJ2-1,ASELSGGAYNEQF
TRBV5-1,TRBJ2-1,ASSLGPENNEQF
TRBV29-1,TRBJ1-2,SVESAGQGAQGGYT
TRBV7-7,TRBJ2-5,ASSPRRGAVIQETQY
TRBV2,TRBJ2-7,ASSVYGYEQY